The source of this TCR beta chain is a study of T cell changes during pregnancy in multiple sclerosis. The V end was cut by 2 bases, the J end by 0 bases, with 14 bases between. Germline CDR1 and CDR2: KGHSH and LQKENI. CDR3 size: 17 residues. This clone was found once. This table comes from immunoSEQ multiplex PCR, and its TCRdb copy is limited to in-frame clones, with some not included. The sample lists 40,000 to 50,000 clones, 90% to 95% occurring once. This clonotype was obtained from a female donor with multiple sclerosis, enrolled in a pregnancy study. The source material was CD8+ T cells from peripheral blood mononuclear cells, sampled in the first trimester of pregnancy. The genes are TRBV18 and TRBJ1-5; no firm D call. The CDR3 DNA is TGTGCCAGCTCACCAGTTGAGCGGGGAATTAGCAATCAGCCCCAGCATTTT. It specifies CASSPVERGISNQPQHF.